A single sample is the source of the 29 T cell receptor beta chains below, sequenced in a study of cytomegalovirus exposure and HLA in healthy donors. Primers: 60 Vbeta forward and 13 Jbeta reverse. Data came from immunoSEQ multiplex PCR; TCRdb stores just in-frame clones and leaves some out. The sample includes roughly 130,000 clones, nearly 90% of them seen just once. The specimen was PBMCs. These receptor sequences come from a woman between 40 and 55 years old in good health and CMV-seronegative.

The chain carries TRBV5-1 and TRBJ1-2; 7 bases line up with TRBD1. This CDR3 is 14 amino acids long. V was clipped by 4 bases and J by 5 bases; unmatched bases: 8. From germline, CDR1 is SGHRS and CDR2 YFSETQ. The CDR3 spells CASSEGTVPYGYTF. The CDR3 coding sequence is TGCGCCAGCAGCGAGGGGACAGTGCCTTATGGCTACACCTTC.

V usage is TRBV9 and J usage is TRBJ2-2; 8 nucleotides match TRBD2. Looked up from germline, CDR1 is SGDLS and CDR2 is YYNGEE. The V gene end was trimmed by 4 bases and the J gene end by 5 bases; junction bases not matched to a gene: 7. The CDR3 runs to 15 residues. DNA for the CDR3: TGTGCCAGCAGCCGAGCGGGAGTAGATACCGGGGAGCTGTTTTTT. Translation gives CASSRAGVDTGELFF.

This chain uses TRBV7-9 with TRBJ1-1, with unresolved D. The germline gives CDR1 SEHNR, CDR2 FQNEAQ (reference sequence). The germline V and J ends were trimmed by 7 bases and 2 bases, with 23 bases remaining between them. This CDR3 has 17 amino acids. In DNA, the CDR3 is TGTGCCAGCACCGAAATTGCAGGCCCGGCCATAAACACTGAAGCTTTCTTT. Amino acid sequence: CASTEIAGPAINTEAFF.

This clone turned up a few times. V is TRBV5-4 and J is TRBJ2-7, with TRBD2 identical over 8 bases. The J segment lost 3 bases and the V segment lost 4 bases, leaving 6 bases of the junction unmatched. The CDR3 length is 14 residues. Germline V gene sequence: CDR1 SGHNT, CDR2 YYREEE (reference sequence). The DNA for the CDR3 is TGTGCCAGCAGCGCCGGACTAGCCCGCTACGAGCAGTACTTC. This translates into CASSAGLARYEQYF.

The CDR3 DNA is TGCGCCAGCAGCCAAGTCTTCGGTTGGGGAGGAGGACCCGGGGAGCTGTTTTTT. Amino acid sequence: CASSQVFGWGGGPGELFF. The chain couples TRBV4-1 to TRBJ2-2, with D possibly being TRBD2 (6 bases). CDR3 length: 18 residues. Trimming removed 1 base at V and 6 bases at J, with 21 bases between. CDR1 and CDR2 from the germline V gene are MGHRA and YSYEKL.

The rearrangement uses TRBV5-1 and TRBJ2-5; 7 bases map to TRBD2. The ends lost 4 bases at V and 2 bases at J; junction bases unmatched: 20. The length of the CDR3 is 19 residues. CDR1 and CDR2 from the germline V gene are SGHRS and YFSETQ. CDR3 DNA: TGCGCCAGCAGCCGGGGAAATAGTAGGGCTAGCGGCTTTCAAGAGACCCAGTACTTC. Encoded protein: CASSRGNSRASGFQETQYF.

The V call is TRBV2, the J call TRBJ2-5, with D tentatively TRBD1 (6 bases). Germline lookup yields CDR1 SNHLY and CDR2 FYNNEI. V lost 7 bases and J 2 bases, leaving 11 bases between the germline ends. The CDR3 sequence is 13 residues long. The CDR3 protein is CASTRDNQETQYF. The CDR3 DNA sequence: TGTGCCAGCACCCGGGACAATCAAGAGACCCAGTACTTC. The full variable domain, completed using reference TRBV2 and TRBJ2-5, is EPEVTQTPSHQVTQMGQEVILRCVPISNHLYFYWYRQILGQKVEFLVSFYNNEISEKSEIFDDQFSVERPDGSNFTLKIRSTKLEDSAMYFCASTRDNQETQYFGPGTRLLVL.

CDR3 DNA sequence: TGCGCCAGCAGCCAAGGTGGGGCTAGCGGGAGTGTGGAGACCCAGTACTTC. This sequence encodes CASSQGGASGSVETQYF. V and J are TRBV4-1 and TRBJ2-5; the match to TRBD2 covers 10 bases. V lost 1 base and J lost 5; bases outside the gene matches: 10. CDR3 length equals 17 residues. Germline V gives CDR1 MGHRA, CDR2 YSYEKL.

The V gene is TRBV7-6, the J gene TRBJ2-1; 8 positions agree with TRBD2. J lost 1 base, V lost 2 bases, and 1 base had no gene match. The CDR3 covers 15 residues. Germline V lookup: CDR1 SGHVS, CDR2 FNYEAQ. The CDR3 spells CASSLRGRSYNEQFF. CDR3 in DNA: TGTGCCAGCAGCTTACGCGGGAGGTCCTACAATGAGCAGTTCTTC.

The chain employs TRBV27 and TRBJ2-7, with D possibly matching TRBD2 (6 bases). The germline V gene has CDR1 MNHEY and CDR2 SMNVEV (reference sequence). The V end was cut by 5 bases, the J end by 1 base, with 9 bases between. The length of the CDR3 is 13 residues. The CDR3 here is CASSLGTSYEQYF. The CDR3 coding sequence is TGTGCCAGCAGTCTCGGGACTTCCTACGAGCAGTACTTC.

V is TRBV19 and J is TRBJ1-2; D is unresolved. Germline assignment: CDR1 LNHDA and CDR2 SQIVND (reference sequence). V lost 7 bases and J lost 3, with 18 bases in between. The CDR3 length is 15 residues. CDR3 loop: CASNPQRVGDYGYTF. The CDR3 nucleotides are TGTGCCAGTAACCCCCAGCGAGTCGGGGACTATGGCTACACCTTC.

The chain recombines TRBV5-5 with TRBJ1-1; 7 nucleotides match TRBD1. The CDR3 totals 17 residues. V lost 5 bases, J lost 0 bases, and 13 bases stayed unmatched. Germline assignment: CDR1 SGHKS and CDR2 YYEKEE (reference sequence). The CDR3 nucleotides read TGTGCCAGCAGAGCACACACCATACAGGGGTTGAACACTGAAGCTTTCTTT. Its protein is CASRAHTIQGLNTEAFF.

The chain joins TRBV6-6 to TRBJ1-3, with D unclear. This CDR3 has 12 amino acids. Germline-derived CDR1 and CDR2 are MNHNY and SVGAGI (reference sequence). V gave up 6 bases and J gave up 4 bases, with 7 bases separating them. CDR3 sequence (DNA): TGTGCCAGCAGAGCTCAAGGAAACACCATATATTTT. This codes for CASRAQGNTIYF.

This clone appeared a single time. This chain uses TRBV2 with TRBJ1-4, with 7 bases that match TRBD1. The CDR3 loop spans 13 amino acids. After removal of 5 bases from V and 6 bases from J, the junction contained 3 bases not matched to a gene. Germline V CDR1 and CDR2: SNHLY, FYNNEI. The chain's CDR3 is CASSFQGDEKLFF. The CDR3, as DNA: TGTGCCAGCAGTTTCCAGGGGGATGAAAAACTGTTTTTT.

The chain carries TRBV10-3 and TRBJ1-1; 10 nucleotides line up with TRBD1. The CDR3 is made up of 17 amino acids. Germline V gene lookup returns CDR1 ENHRY and CDR2 SYGVKD. With V trimmed by 8 bases and J by 1 base, 13 bases remained unmatched. The CDR3 spells CAIGDRDRGFGNTEAFF. CDR3 DNA sequence: TGTGCCATCGGAGACCGGGACAGGGGTTTTGGGAACACTGAAGCTTTCTTT.

The chain recombines TRBV5-1 with TRBJ2-3, with 11 positions matching TRBD2. CDR3 size: 16 residues. The V and J ends lost 7 bases and 3 bases, in that order; junction bases with no gene match: 10. Per germline, CDR1 SGHRS and CDR2 YFSETQ. The CDR3 DNA reads TGCGCCAGCGCGCAGGGGCTAGCGGGAGGTACAGATACGCAGTATTTT. Protein product: CASAQGLAGGTDTQYF. The full variable domain, completed using reference TRBV5-1 and TRBJ2-3, is KAGVTQTPRYLIKTRGQQVTLSCSPISGHRSVSWYQQTPGQGLQFLFEYFSETQRNKGNFPGRFSGRQFSNSRSEMNVSTLELGDSALYLCASAQGLAGGTDTQYFGPGTRLTVL.

CDR3 coding DNA: TGCGCCAGCAGTTCCGGGACTAGCGGGGACACAGATACGCAGTATTTT. It specifies CASSSGTSGDTDTQYF. The chain employs TRBV5-1 and TRBJ2-3, with 13 bases that match TRBD2. J was trimmed by 2 bases and V by 5 bases; bases with no gene match: 5. Germline V gene data show CDR1 as SGHRS and CDR2 as YFSETQ. The CDR3 has 16 residues.

This chain uses TRBV6-5 with TRBJ2-5, with 7 nucleotides matching TRBD2. This CDR3 has 13 residues. V lost 7 bases, J lost 13 bases, and 15 bases stayed unmatched. Per the germline V gene, CDR1 is MNHEY and CDR2 is SVGAGI. The CDR3 DNA reads TGTGCCAGCACCCCCCCGGGGGAGGGACGAATGTACTTC. This sequence encodes CASTPPGEGRMYF.

This chain links TRBV9 with TRBJ2-3, with D tentatively TRBD2 (7 bases). CDR3 length equals 16 residues. The ends were cut back, 4 bases at V and 4 bases at J, with 19 bases in the middle. From germline, CDR1 is SGDLS and CDR2 YYNGEE. As DNA, the CDR3 is TGTGCCAGCAGCCAGGGGCTAGCGGAGGGCGCAGATACGCAGTATTTT. Translated, it gives CASSQGLAEGADTQYF.

In the case of this clone: A read error may account for a junction end that differs from germline. V is TRBV28 and J is TRBJ2-1; 9 bases are shared with TRBD2. The germline V gene has CDR1 MDHEN and CDR2 SYDVKM. The CDR3 loop spans 15 amino acids. The CDR3 nucleotides read TGTGCCAGCAGCCCCGGGACTAGCTCCTACGATGAGCAGTTCTTC. Encoded protein: CASSPGTSSYDEQFF.

This chain connects TRBV5-8 to TRBJ2-6, with D maybe TRBD1 (6 bases). The length of the CDR3 is 17 residues. V dropped 2 bases and J dropped 1 base, with 13 bases sitting between them. Per germline, CDR1 SGHTS and CDR2 YDEGEE. CDR3 coding DNA: TGTGCCAGCAGCTTCAGGGGTCCCTCTTCTGGGGCCAACGTCCTGACTTTC. Amino acids: CASSFRGPSSGANVLTF.

For the CDR3, the DNA is TGTGCCAGCAGTTTCGGCGGAGTTTACGTGAACACTGAAGCTTTCTTT. Its translation: CASSFGGVYVNTEAFF. The V call is TRBV28, the J call TRBJ1-1; D unresolved. Looked up from germline, CDR1 is MDHEN and CDR2 is SYDVKM. Deletions cut 3 bases from V and 0 bases from J, with 14 bases between. The length of the CDR3 is 16 residues.

The chain carries TRBV7-9 and TRBJ1-6; 8 bases line up with TRBD1. CDR1 and CDR2 (germline): SEHNR, FQNEAQ (reference sequence). This CDR3 spans 14 amino acids. Trimming took 1 base from V and 9 from J; bases not matched to a gene: 2. CDR3 sequence reads: CASSLGDRTSPLHF. The CDR3, as DNA: TGTGCCAGCAGCTTAGGGGACAGGACTTCACCCCTCCACTTT.

This rearrangement joins TRBV6-5 to TRBJ2-5; D call uncertain. CDR3 length: 12 residues. V lost 0 bases and J 7 bases, leaving 6 bases between the germline ends. Germline CDR1 is MNHEY and CDR2 is SVGAGI. CDR3 residues: CASSYSTGTQYF. Written as DNA, the CDR3 is TGTGCCAGCAGTTACTCGACGGGGACCCAGTACTTC.

The chain uses TRBV9 and TRBJ1-2; TRBD1 might be the D (6 bases). Germline V gene lookup returns CDR1 SGDLS and CDR2 YYNGEE. Trimming left V 3 bases short and J 1 base short, with 7 bases between. The CDR3 spans 13 residues. CDR3 DNA: TGTGCCAGCAGCGAAGGGGGTAACTATGGCTACACCTTC. Translation gives CASSEGGNYGYTF. Combining the CDR3 with reference TRBV9 and TRBJ1-2 gives the whole variable domain DSGVTQTPKHLITATGQRVTLRCSPRSGDLSVYWYQQSLDQGLQFLIQYYNGEERAKGNILERFSAQQFPDLHSELNLSSLELGDSALYFCASSEGGNYGYTFGSGTRLTVV.

The chain uses TRBV28 and TRBJ1-1; 11 positions match TRBD1. Looked up from germline, CDR1 is MDHEN and CDR2 is SYDVKM. The junction had 6 bases not matched to a gene; V was cut back by 5 bases and J by 4 bases. The CDR3 runs 15 residues. DNA for the CDR3: TGTGCCAGCAGTCCTCCCGGGACAGGGGGCACTGAAGCTTTCTTT. It is translated as CASSPPGTGGTEAFF. The full variable domain, with the rest looked up from reference TRBV28 and TRBJ1-1, is DVKVTQSSRYLVKRTGEKVFLECVQDMDHENMFWYRQDPGLGLRLIYFSYDVKMKEKGDIPEGYSVSREKKERFSLILESASTNQTSMYLCASSPPGTGGTEAFFGQGTRLTVV.

V usage is TRBV6-5 and J usage is TRBJ2-7, with TRBD2 matching over 9 bases. V was clipped by 10 bases and J by 2 bases; unmatched bases: 3. This CDR3 has 12 amino acids. Germline assignment: CDR1 MNHEY and CDR2 SVGAGI. As DNA, the CDR3 is TGTGCCACCGCTAGCGGGACCTACGAGCAGTACTTC. Protein sequence: CATASGTYEQYF.

The chain recombines TRBV10-3 with TRBJ2-1; 9 bases are shared with TRBD2. V shed 3 bases and J 5 bases; nucleotides not matched to a gene: 5. Germline-derived CDR1 and CDR2 are ENHRY and SYGVKD. The CDR3 covers 15 residues. The CDR3 region is CAISESGRLDNEQFF. Written as DNA, the CDR3 is TGTGCCATCAGTGAAAGCGGGAGGCTCGACAATGAGCAGTTCTTC.

The chain employs TRBV6-5 and TRBJ2-7, with 8 bases lining up with TRBD1. Germline CDR1 MNHEY, CDR2 SVGAGI. Trimming at V came to 2 bases and at J to 4 bases, leaving 1 base not matched to a gene. The CDR3 length is 13 residues. CDR3 loop: CASSYGTGYEQYF. The CDR3, as DNA: TGTGCCAGCAGTTACGGGACAGGATACGAGCAGTACTTC.